This T cell receptor beta chain was identified during a study of OX40 agonist ivuxolimab in advanced cancers. Autoimmune disease history or systemic immunosuppression meant exclusion. This CDR3 has 15 residues. The V gene's germline CDR1 is MRHNA and CDR2 SNTAGT. J was trimmed by 7 bases and V by 0 bases; bases with no gene match: 6. Sequenced by immunoSEQ multiplex PCR; TCRdb stores in-frame clones only, minus some. Among nearly 110,000 clones listed, roughly nine tenths were seen once. The origin of this receptor is an adult with an advanced solid tumor such as melanoma, head and neck, liver or kidney cancer. V is TRBV6-4 and J is TRBJ2-1; 7 bases match TRBD2. The sequencing used CD4+ or CD8+ T cells sorted from blood, collected in a trial of the OX40 agonist ivuxolimab. Here the CDR3 reads CASSDSWGGGNEQFF. Written as DNA, the CDR3 is TGTGCCAGCAGTGACTCATGGGGGGGAGGGAATGAGCAGTTCTTC.